This TCR beta chain was captured by sequencing in a study of T cell responses to AZD1222 COVID-19 vaccine. The repertoire was sequenced with immunoSEQ multiplex PCR; TCRdb's copy has only in-frame clones and lacks some. Among around 99,000 clones listed, about nine tenths were seen once. Germline CDR1 and CDR2: LGHNA and YSLEER. J was trimmed by 2 bases and V by 2 bases; bases with no gene match: 6. The CDR3 covers 15 residues. Whole-study findings and limits: Dominant CD4 TCR responses targeted spike regions 160-218 and 743-854. After two AZD1222 doses, spike-specific TCR breadth and depth rose versus day 0. Samples come after the peak T cell response, not at day 14. White British donors predominated, females outnumbered males, and clonal diversity was possibly underestimated.

This clone was observed a handful of times. Its specificity is not known. The receptor comes from an adult in good health. The sequenced sample was peripheral blood, obtained on day 0 of AZD1222 vaccination. The chain is built from TRBV4-3 and TRBJ2-7, with 7 bases matching TRBD2. In DNA, the CDR3 is TGCGCCAGCAGCCAACGCGCTGGGAGGGCCTACGAGCAGTACTTC. The encoded protein is CASSQRAGRAYEQYF.